The 27 T cell receptor beta chains below come from one sample, sequenced in a study of beta chain features in type 1 diabetes. These receptors lack a known antigen. The study, taken as a whole, reports: Among all four CD4+ subsets, Type 1 diabetes patients had TCRB CDR3s that were moderately but significantly shorter.

The whole isolated RNA underwent reverse transcription, so sequencing captured expressed TCRB transcripts. Some clones are missing from TCRdb's copy, which holds only in-frame ones; the method was immunoSEQ multiplex PCR. This table holds some 640,000 clones, more than 13% found once. The sequenced material came from naive CD4+ T cells from blood. The origin of the receptors is a man between 18 and 29 years old with type 1 diabetes.

This clone was seen only a few times. V and J are TRBV25-1 and TRBJ2-1; no clear D gene. Deletions cut 6 bases from V and 6 bases from J, with 12 bases between. The germline CDR1 and CDR2 sequences are MGHDK and SYGVNS. The CDR3 totals 13 residues. CDR3 in DNA: TGTGCCAGCAGCACCCGGTTCCTCAATGAGCAGTTCTTC. This sequence encodes CASSTRFLNEQFF.

The J gene is TRBJ1-5, the V gene TRBV27; TRBD1 aligns across 7 bases. CDR1 MNHEY and CDR2 SMNVEV come from the germline V gene (reference sequence). Losses at the gene ends were 4 bases for V and 5 bases for J; bases not matched to a gene: 8. The CDR3 covers 15 residues. The CDR3 DNA reads TGTGCCAGCAGTTCGTTCCGGGACAGAGATCAGCCCCAGCATTTT. This gives the protein CASSSFRDRDQPQHF.

For this clone: Other DNA sequences within the sample encode an identical CDR3. The gene calls are TRBV11-2 and TRBJ2-1, with 7 bases lining up with TRBD1. J lost 5 bases, V lost 4 bases, and 2 bases had no gene match. This CDR3 has 13 residues. Per the germline V gene, CDR1 is SGHAT and CDR2 is FQNNGV. The CDR3 bases are TGTGCCAGCAGCTACGACAGGGACAATGAGCAGTTCTTC. Translating it yields CASSYDRDNEQFF.

This clone has only a few counts. V and J are TRBV4-1 and TRBJ2-3; D perhaps matches TRBD1 (8 bases). Germline loops: CDR1 MGHRA, CDR2 YSYEKL. V gave up 3 bases and J gave up 1 base, with 17 bases separating them. The CDR3 totals 17 residues. DNA for the CDR3: TGCGCCAGCAGCCATAAGAGGGGGGGACAGGGCACAGATACGCAGTATTTT. It specifies CASSHKRGGQGTDTQYF.

V and J are TRBV30 and TRBJ2-5; unclear D gene. CDR1 is GTSNPN, CDR2 SVGIG, per germline (reference sequence). The ends were cut back, 3 bases at V and 2 bases at J, with 13 bases in the middle. The CDR3 is 14 residues long. Here the CDR3 reads CAWRDRPRQETQYF. The CDR3 DNA sequence: TGTGCCTGGAGGGACCGCCCCCGACAAGAGACCCAGTACTTC.

This clone was counted a few times. The chain joins TRBV2 to TRBJ1-1; 8 nucleotides line up with TRBD1. V was pared by 6 bases and J by 4 bases, with 4 bases of the junction left unmatched. In germline, CDR1 is SNHLY, CDR2 FYNNEI. CDR3 length equals 13 residues. The CDR3 DNA reads TGTGCCAGCAGCCCAGGGGGCCCCACTGAAGCTTTCTTT. It translates to CASSPGGPTEAFF.

Only a few counts were recorded for this clone. V and J are TRBV11-2 and TRBJ2-3; TRBD2 matches at 7 bases. Germline V gene lookup returns CDR1 SGHAT and CDR2 FQNNGV. Germline trimming cut 3 bases from V and 0 bases from J; bases unmatched to any gene: 6. The CDR3 has 16 amino acids. In nucleotides, the CDR3 is TGTGCCAGCAGCTTGGGAGCGGGACCGAGCACAGATACGCAGTATTTT. Amino acids: CASSLGAGPSTDTQYF.

The chain carries TRBV7-6 and TRBJ2-3; D may match TRBD1 or TRBD2 (5 bases each). CDR1 is SGHVS and CDR2 is FNYEAQ in the germline V gene. The CDR3 length is 17 residues. V was trimmed by 0 bases and J by 0 bases, leaving 13 bases between them. Here the CDR3 DNA reads TGTGCCAGCAGCTTAGCGCGAGCGGCAGGGAGCACAGATACGCAGTATTTT. Translating it yields CASSLARAAGSTDTQYF.

This clone has just a few counts. The chain carries TRBV18 and TRBJ2-2; 8 nucleotides line up with TRBD1. The CDR3 contains 16 residues. Germline V lookup: CDR1 KGHSH, CDR2 LQKENI. Trimming at V came to 3 bases and at J to 7 bases, leaving 10 bases not matched to a gene. The CDR3 loop reads CASSPLDREENGELFF. The CDR3 region has the DNA TGTGCCAGCTCACCCTTGGACAGGGAAGAGAACGGGGAGCTGTTTTTT.

The chain carries TRBV6-5 and TRBJ2-1, with 8 bases identical to TRBD1. Trimming at V came to 10 bases and at J to 0 bases, leaving 2 bases not matched to a gene. Germline CDR1 and CDR2: MNHEY and SVGAGI. The CDR3 has 13 amino acids. CDR3 sequence: CAIRGPSYNEQFF. The CDR3 region has the DNA TGTGCCATCAGGGGGCCCTCCTACAATGAGCAGTTCTTC.

This chain joins TRBV29-1 and TRBJ1-5; perhaps TRBD1 as D (5 bases). Germline CDR1 SQVTM, CDR2 ANQGSEA. V was clipped by 3 bases and J by 6 bases, with 12 bases between them. CDR3 length: 13 residues. The CDR3: CSVESGPGQPQHF. Written as DNA, the CDR3 is TGCAGCGTTGAGTCAGGGCCGGGTCAGCCCCAGCATTTT.

For the CDR3, the DNA is TGTGCCAGCAGCTACCGGCGGGAGTCCGGCAACGAGCAGTACTTC. Translation: CASSYRRESGNEQYF. The rearrangement joins TRBV7-2 to TRBJ2-7; 7 nucleotides line up with TRBD2. After removal of 4 bases from V and 5 bases from J, the junction contained 11 bases not matched to a gene. CDR3 length: 15 residues. Germline CDR1 is SGHTA and CDR2 is FQGNSA.

This clone showed up just a few times. This sample also contains other DNA sequences that code for the same CDR3. This chain joins TRBV28 and TRBJ1-2; 8 bases are shared with TRBD1. Trimming cost V 3 bases and J 4 bases; bases outside gene matches: 7. The CDR3 runs to 15 residues. The germline V gene has CDR1 MDHEN and CDR2 SYDVKM. CDR3 sequence (DNA): TGTGCCAGCAGTTTGGGGACAGGTCGTACCTATGGCTACACCTTC. Protein sequence: CASSLGTGRTYGYTF.

This clone was detected only a few times. This rearrangement joins TRBV7-9 to TRBJ2-7, with TRBD1 matching over 8 bases. The V gene's germline CDR1 is SEHNR and CDR2 FQNEAQ (reference sequence). V was clipped by 5 bases and J by 7 bases; unmatched bases: 16. The CDR3 totals 16 residues. Here the CDR3 reads CASSTSPGTGKREQYF. Here the CDR3 DNA reads TGTGCCAGCAGCACAAGTCCCGGGACAGGAAAAAGGGAGCAGTACTTC.

This clone appeared a few times. V is TRBV7-2 and J is TRBJ1-5, with D tentatively TRBD1 (6 bases). Germline CDR1 is SGHTA and CDR2 is FQGNSA. The ends were cut back, 0 bases at V and 1 base at J, with 19 bases in the middle. This CDR3 spans 19 amino acids. The CDR3 loop reads CASSLAALGLQGSNQPQHF. The CDR3 region has the DNA TGTGCCAGCAGCTTAGCAGCGCTGGGCCTACAGGGAAGCAATCAGCCCCAGCATTTT.

In this sample, this clone turned up a few times. This chain uses TRBV7-9 with TRBJ2-7, with 9 bases lining up with TRBD2. The CDR3 runs to 15 residues. V dropped 3 bases and J dropped 3; count of bases not matched to a gene: 6. CDR1 is SEHNR and CDR2 is FQNEAQ in the germline V gene (reference sequence). The CDR3 DNA sequence: TGTGCCAGCAGCTTTTTAGCGGGGGCCGACTACGAGCAGTACTTC. It codes for CASSFLAGADYEQYF. Filled out from reference TRBV7-9 and TRBJ2-7, the complete variable domain reads DTGVSQNPRHKITKRGQNVTFRCDPISEHNRLYWYRQTLGQGPEFLTYFQNEAQLEKSRLLSDRFSAERPKGSFSTLEIQRTEQGDSAMYLCASSFLAGADYEQYFGPGTRLTVT.

Only a few counts were recorded for this clone. The chain is built from TRBV7-8 and TRBJ2-5, with no clear D. The germline CDR1 and CDR2 sequences are SGHVS and FQNEAQ. This CDR3 region has 16 residues. V gave up 5 bases and J gave up 1 base, with 17 bases separating them. The chain's CDR3 is CASSPLGNAVQETQYF. In DNA form, the CDR3 reads TGTGCCAGCAGCCCCTTGGGTAACGCCGTCCAAGAGACCCAGTACTTC. Full variable domain (outside the CDR3, taken from reference TRBV7-8 and TRBJ2-5): GAGVSQSPRYKVAKRGQDVALRCDPISGHVSLFWYQQALGQGPEFLTYFQNEAQLDKSGLPSDRFFAERPEGSVSTLKIQRTQQEDSAVYLCASSPLGNAVQETQYFGPGTRLLVL.

This sequence joins TRBV30 and TRBJ1-3; D gene ambiguous. V lost 0 bases and J 0 bases, leaving 15 bases between the germline ends. This CDR3 region has 17 residues. The germline gives CDR1 GTSNPN, CDR2 SVGIG (reference sequence). The CDR3 nucleotides are TGTGCCTGGAGTGTACACGGCAGGACTAGCTCTGGAAACACCATATATTTT. Its translation: CAWSVHGRTSSGNTIYF.

This clone was seen a handful of times. Other DNA variants within this sample encode the same CDR3. The V call is TRBV15, the J call TRBJ1-2; no definite D call. V was pared by 3 bases and J by 2 bases, with 7 bases between. In germline, CDR1 is LNHNV, CDR2 YYDKDF (reference sequence). The CDR3 spans 13 residues. CDR3 region: CATSRDGNYGYTF. CDR3 sequence (DNA): TGTGCCACCAGCAGGGACGGGAACTATGGCTACACCTTC.

On this clone itself: The same CDR3 can be traced to other DNA sequences in this sample. V and J are TRBV30 and TRBJ2-5; D gene uncertain. The CDR3 runs to 13 residues. V was shortened by 1 base and J by 1 base, with 7 bases between the two germline ends. Germline lookup yields CDR1 GTSNPN and CDR2 SVGIG (reference sequence). This chain's CDR3 is CAWSGRIQETQYF. CDR3 nucleotide sequence: TGTGCCTGGAGTGGAAGGATCCAAGAGACCCAGTACTTC.

J is TRBJ2-1 and V is TRBV11-2; a weak D match, TRBD2 (5 bases). The CDR3 length is 14 residues. Germline V gene data show CDR1 as SGHAT and CDR2 as FQNNGV. V was trimmed by 3 bases and J by 10 bases, leaving 16 bases between them. This CDR3 reads CASSLLAGTKEQFF. CDR3 nucleotides: TGTGCCAGCAGCTTGCTGGCGGGTACGAAGGAGCAGTTCTTC. Full variable domain (remainder filled in from reference TRBV11-2 and TRBJ2-1): EAGVAQSPRYKIIEKRQSVAFWCNPISGHATLYWYQQILGQGPKLLIQFQNNGVVDDSQLPKDRFSAERLKGVDSTLKIQPAKLEDSAVYLCASSLLAGTKEQFFGPGTRLTVL.

This clone was detected only a few times. The rearrangement links TRBV6-6 to TRBJ2-6; D gene unclear. V was trimmed by 5 bases and J by 2 bases, leaving 4 bases between them. Germline CDR1 MNHNY, CDR2 SVGAGI (reference sequence). CDR3 length: 13 residues. The CDR3 nucleotides read TGTGCCAGCAGTCCCCCTGGGGCCAACGTCCTGACTTTC. It codes for CASSPPGANVLTF.

This clone occurred a few times. The V gene is TRBV6-6, the J gene TRBJ1-1; unclear D gene. Germline CDR1 MNHNY, CDR2 SVGAGI (reference sequence). This CDR3 contains 15 residues. V dropped 2 bases and J dropped 5 bases, with 15 bases sitting between them. The CDR3 reads CASSYVETSWTEAFF. Here the CDR3 DNA reads TGTGCCAGCAGTTACGTTGAGACGAGTTGGACTGAAGCTTTCTTT.

The chain combines TRBV4-3 with TRBJ2-1, with 9 nucleotides matching TRBD1. The CDR3 has 15 amino acids. Germline V lookup: CDR1 LGHNA, CDR2 YSLEER. Trimming took 1 base from V and 8 from J; bases not matched to a gene: 6. DNA of the CDR3: TGCGCCAGCAGCCAAGCTACAGGGGGCCTTGATGAGCAGTTCTTC. It translates to CASSQATGGLDEQFF.

The sample holds a few counts of this clone. The CDR3 protein is CASSIPQQVNTQYF. DNA of the CDR3: TGTGCCAGTAGTATTCCCCAACAGGTTAATACGCAGTATTTT. The rearrangement joins TRBV19 to TRBJ2-3; possible D gene TRBD1, 5 bases. This CDR3 comprises 14 residues. Trimming removed 3 bases from V and 7 bases from J, with 14 bases in between. CDR1 and CDR2 from the germline V gene are LNHDA and SQIVND (reference sequence).

The chain recombines TRBV7-9 with TRBJ2-3; no definite D call. Per the germline V gene, CDR1 is SEHNR and CDR2 is FQNEAQ (reference sequence). V lost 4 bases, J lost 1 base, and 15 bases lay in between. The CDR3 loop spans 16 amino acids. The chain's CDR3 is CASSSYSPRGTDTQYF. As DNA, the CDR3 is TGTGCCAGCAGCTCCTATAGTCCCCGGGGCACAGATACGCAGTATTTT.

The rearrangement joins TRBV5-1 to TRBJ2-3; tentatively, D is TRBD1 (5 bases). Trimming took 0 bases from V and 6 from J, leaving 11 bases between them. Germline V gene sequence: CDR1 SGHRS, CDR2 YFSETQ. This CDR3 comprises 14 residues. The CDR3 spells CASSLEQEMDTQYF. The DNA of the CDR3 is TGCGCCAGCAGCTTGGAACAGGAGATGGATACGCAGTATTTT.